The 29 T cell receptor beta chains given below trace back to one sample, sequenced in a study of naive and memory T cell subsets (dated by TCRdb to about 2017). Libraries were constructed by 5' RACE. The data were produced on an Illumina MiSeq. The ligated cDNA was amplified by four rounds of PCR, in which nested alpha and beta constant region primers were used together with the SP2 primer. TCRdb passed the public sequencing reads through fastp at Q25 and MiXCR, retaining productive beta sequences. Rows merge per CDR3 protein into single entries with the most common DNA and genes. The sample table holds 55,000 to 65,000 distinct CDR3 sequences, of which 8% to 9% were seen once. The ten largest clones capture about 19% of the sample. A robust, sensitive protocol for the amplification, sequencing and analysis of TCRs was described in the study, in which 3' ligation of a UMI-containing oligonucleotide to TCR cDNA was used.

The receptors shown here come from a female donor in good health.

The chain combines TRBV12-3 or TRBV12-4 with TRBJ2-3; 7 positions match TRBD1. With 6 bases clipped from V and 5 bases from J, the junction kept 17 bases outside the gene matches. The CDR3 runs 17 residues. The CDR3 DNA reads TGTGCCAGCAGAGGTGGGACAGTCCCCCCCGACGGAGATACGCAGTATTTT. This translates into CASRGGTVPPDGDTQYF.

The CDR3 coding sequence is TGCGCCAGCAGCTTGGTACCACAGGCTGGAAACACCATATATTTT. Protein product: CASSLVPQAGNTIYF. This chain uses TRBV5-1 with TRBJ1-3; D might be TRBD1 (5 bases). V lost 0 bases and J lost 2, with 9 bases in between. CDR1 is SGHRS, CDR2 YFSETQ, per germline. The CDR3 runs 15 residues.

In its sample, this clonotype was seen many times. The chain's CDR3 is CALRAHQPQHF. CDR3 sequence (DNA): TGTGCTTTAAGGGCCCATCAGCCCCAGCATTTT. V usage is TRBV25-1 and J usage is TRBJ1-5; D unresolved. This CDR3 contains 11 residues. CDR1 is MGHDK and CDR2 is SYGVNS in the germline V gene. The variable domain in full, with the rest retrieved from reference TRBV25-1 and TRBJ1-5, is EADIYQTPRYLVIGTGKKITLECSQTMGHDKMYWYQQDPGMELHLIHYSYGVNSTEKGDLSSESTVSRIRTEHFPLTLESARPSHTSQYLCALRAHQPQHFGDGTRLSIL.

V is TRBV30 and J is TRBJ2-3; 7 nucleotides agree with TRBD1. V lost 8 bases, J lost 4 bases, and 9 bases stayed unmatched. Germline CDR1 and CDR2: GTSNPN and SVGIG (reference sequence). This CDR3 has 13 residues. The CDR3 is CAMGQGVPDTQYF. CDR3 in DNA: TGTGCCATGGGGCAGGGGGTGCCAGATACGCAGTATTTT.

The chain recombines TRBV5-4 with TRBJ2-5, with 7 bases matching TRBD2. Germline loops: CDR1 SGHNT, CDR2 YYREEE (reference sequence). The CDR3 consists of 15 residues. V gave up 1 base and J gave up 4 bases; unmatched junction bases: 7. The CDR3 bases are TGTGCCAGCAGCTTGCCTGGGGAGGGGACAGAGACCCAGTACTTC. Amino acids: CASSLPGEGTETQYF.

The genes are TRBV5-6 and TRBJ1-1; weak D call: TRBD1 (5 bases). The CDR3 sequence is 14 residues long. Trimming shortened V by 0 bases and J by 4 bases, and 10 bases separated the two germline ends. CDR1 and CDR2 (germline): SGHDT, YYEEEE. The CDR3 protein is CASSLDGAGTEAFF. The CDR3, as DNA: TGTGCCAGCAGCTTGGATGGGGCGGGCACTGAAGCTTTCTTT.

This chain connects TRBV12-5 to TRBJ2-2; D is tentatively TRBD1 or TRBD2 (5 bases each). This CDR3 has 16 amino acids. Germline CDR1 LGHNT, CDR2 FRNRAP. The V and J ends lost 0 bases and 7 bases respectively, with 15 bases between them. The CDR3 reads CASGLVRGQRNGELFF. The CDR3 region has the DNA TGTGCTAGTGGTTTGGTACGGGGCCAGAGGAACGGGGAGCTGTTTTTT.

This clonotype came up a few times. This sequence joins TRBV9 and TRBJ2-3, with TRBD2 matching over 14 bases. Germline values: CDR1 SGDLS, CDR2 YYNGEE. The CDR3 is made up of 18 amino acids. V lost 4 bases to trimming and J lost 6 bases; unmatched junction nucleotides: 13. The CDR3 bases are TGTGCCAGCAGCCCCGGGACTAGCGGGAGCGGACGGGCTGATACGCAGTATTTT. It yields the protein CASSPGTSGSGRADTQYF.

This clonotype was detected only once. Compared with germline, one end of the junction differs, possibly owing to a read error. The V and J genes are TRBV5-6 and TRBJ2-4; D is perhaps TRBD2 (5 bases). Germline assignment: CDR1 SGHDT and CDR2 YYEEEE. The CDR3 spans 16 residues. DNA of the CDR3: TGTGCCAGCAGCTTGGTCGGAGAGCTAGCCAAAAACACTCAGTACTTC. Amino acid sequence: CASSLVGELAKNTQYF.

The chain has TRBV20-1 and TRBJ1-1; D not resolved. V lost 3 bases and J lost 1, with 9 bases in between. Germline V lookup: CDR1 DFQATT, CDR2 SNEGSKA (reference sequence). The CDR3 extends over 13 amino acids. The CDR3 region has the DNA TGCAGTGCTAGTTATCGTGCGAACACTGAAGCTTTCTTT. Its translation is CSASYRANTEAFF.

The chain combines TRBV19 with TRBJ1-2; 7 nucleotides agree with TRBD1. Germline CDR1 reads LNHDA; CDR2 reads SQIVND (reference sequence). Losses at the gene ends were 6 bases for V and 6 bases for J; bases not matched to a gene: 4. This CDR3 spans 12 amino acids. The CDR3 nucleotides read TGTGCCAGTAGCCGGACAGGAGATGGCTACACCTTC. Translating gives CASSRTGDGYTF.

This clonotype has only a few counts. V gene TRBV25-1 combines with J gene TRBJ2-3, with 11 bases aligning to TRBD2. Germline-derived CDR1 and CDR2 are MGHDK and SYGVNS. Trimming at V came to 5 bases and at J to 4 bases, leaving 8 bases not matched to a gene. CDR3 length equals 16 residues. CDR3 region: CASSRSSGGMADTQYF. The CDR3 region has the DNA TGTGCCAGCAGTAGGTCTAGCGGGGGGATGGCAGATACGCAGTATTTT.

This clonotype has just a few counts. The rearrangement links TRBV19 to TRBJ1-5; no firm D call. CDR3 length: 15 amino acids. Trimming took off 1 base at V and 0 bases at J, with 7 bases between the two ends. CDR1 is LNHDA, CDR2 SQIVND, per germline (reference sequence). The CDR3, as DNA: TGTGCCAGTAGTATAGTGGACGGTAGCAATCAGCCCCAGCATTTT. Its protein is CASSIVDGSNQPQHF.

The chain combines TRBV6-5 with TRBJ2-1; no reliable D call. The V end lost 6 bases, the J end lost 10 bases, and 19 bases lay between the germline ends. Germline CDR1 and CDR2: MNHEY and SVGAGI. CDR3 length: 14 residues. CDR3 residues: CASRTGRVVSEQFF. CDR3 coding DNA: TGTGCCAGCAGGACGGGCCGTGTCGTCTCGGAGCAGTTCTTC.

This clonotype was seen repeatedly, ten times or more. CDR3 nucleotides: TGTGCCAGCAGCCAAGCTGACAGGGGGCGGGAAAAACTGTTTTTT. It specifies CASSQADRGREKLFF. The chain joins TRBV3-1 to TRBJ1-4; 10 bases align to TRBD1. V lost 1 base and J lost 8; bases outside the gene matches: 4. There are 15 residues in the CDR3. Germline V lookup: CDR1 LGHDT, CDR2 YNNKEL (reference sequence).

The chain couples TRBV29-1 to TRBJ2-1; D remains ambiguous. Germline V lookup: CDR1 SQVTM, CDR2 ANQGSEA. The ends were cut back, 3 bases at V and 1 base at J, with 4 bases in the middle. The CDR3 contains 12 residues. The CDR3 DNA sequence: TGCAGCGTTGATGTTTCCTACAATGAGCAGTTCTTC. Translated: CSVDVSYNEQFF.

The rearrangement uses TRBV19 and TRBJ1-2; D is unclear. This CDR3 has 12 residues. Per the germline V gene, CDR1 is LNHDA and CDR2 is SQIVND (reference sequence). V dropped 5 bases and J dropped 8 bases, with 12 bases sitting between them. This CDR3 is CASSSPVWGYTF. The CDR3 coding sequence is TGTGCCAGTAGTTCACCCGTTTGGGGCTACACCTTC.

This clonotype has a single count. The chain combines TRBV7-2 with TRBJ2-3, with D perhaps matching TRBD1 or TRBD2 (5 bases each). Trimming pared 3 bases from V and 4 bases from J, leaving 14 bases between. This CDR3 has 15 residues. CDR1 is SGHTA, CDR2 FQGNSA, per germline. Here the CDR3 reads CASSFAGIGADTQYF. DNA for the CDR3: TGTGCCAGCAGCTTTGCCGGGATAGGGGCAGATACGCAGTATTTT.

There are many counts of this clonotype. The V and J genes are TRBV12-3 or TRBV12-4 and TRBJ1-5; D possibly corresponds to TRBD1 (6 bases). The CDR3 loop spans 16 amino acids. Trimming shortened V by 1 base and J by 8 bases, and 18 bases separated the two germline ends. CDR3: CASSLGVRGGGEPQHF. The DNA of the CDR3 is TGTGCCAGCAGTTTAGGGGTTCGGGGGGGCGGTGAGCCCCAGCATTTT.

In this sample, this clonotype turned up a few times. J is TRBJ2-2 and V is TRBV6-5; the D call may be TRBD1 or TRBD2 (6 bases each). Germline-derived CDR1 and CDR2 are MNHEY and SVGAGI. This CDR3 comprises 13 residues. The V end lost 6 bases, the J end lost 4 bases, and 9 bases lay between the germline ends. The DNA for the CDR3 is TGTGCCAGCAGAGGGGGGCTCACCGGGGAGCTGTTTTTT. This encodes CASRGGLTGELFF.

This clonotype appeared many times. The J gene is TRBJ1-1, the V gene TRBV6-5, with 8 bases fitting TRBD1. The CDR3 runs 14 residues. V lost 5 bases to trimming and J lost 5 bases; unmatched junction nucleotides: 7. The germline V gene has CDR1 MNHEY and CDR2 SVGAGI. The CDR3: CASSQTGGRTEAFF. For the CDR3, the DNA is TGTGCCAGCAGTCAAACAGGGGGGAGAACTGAAGCTTTCTTT.

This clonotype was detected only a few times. The CDR3, as DNA: TGTGCCAGCAGTCTCGGAGGGGTGTCTGCGGCTTTCTTT. This sequence encodes CASSLGGVSAAFF. V gene TRBV6-1 combines with J gene TRBJ1-1, with D perhaps TRBD1 (5 bases). The germline gives CDR1 MNHNS, CDR2 SASEGT. V gave up 5 bases and J gave up 11 bases, with 18 bases separating them. The length of the CDR3 is 13 residues.

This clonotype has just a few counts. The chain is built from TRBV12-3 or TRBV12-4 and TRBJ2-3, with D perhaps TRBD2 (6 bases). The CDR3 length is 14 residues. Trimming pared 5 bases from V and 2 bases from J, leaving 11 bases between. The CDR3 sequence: CASSRDFHTDTQYF. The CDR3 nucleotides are TGTGCCAGCAGTCGGGACTTTCACACAGATACGCAGTATTTT.

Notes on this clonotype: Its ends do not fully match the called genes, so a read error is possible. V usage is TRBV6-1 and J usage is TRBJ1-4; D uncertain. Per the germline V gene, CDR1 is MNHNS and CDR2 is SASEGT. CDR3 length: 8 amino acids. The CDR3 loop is CASRADLF. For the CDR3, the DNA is TGTGCCAGCAGAGCGGACTTGTTT.

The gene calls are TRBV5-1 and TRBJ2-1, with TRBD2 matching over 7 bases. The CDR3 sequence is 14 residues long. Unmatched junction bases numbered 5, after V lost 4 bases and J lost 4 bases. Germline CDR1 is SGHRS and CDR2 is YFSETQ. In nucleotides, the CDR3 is TGCGCCAGCAGCGGGCGGGGGAGTTACAATGAGCAGTTCTTC. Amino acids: CASSGRGSYNEQFF.

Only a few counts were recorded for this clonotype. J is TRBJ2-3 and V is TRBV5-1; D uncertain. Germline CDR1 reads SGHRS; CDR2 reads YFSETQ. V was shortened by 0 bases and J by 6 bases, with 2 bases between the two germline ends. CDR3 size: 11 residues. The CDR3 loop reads CASSLVDTQYF. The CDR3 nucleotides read TGCGCCAGCAGCTTGGTGGATACGCAGTATTTT.

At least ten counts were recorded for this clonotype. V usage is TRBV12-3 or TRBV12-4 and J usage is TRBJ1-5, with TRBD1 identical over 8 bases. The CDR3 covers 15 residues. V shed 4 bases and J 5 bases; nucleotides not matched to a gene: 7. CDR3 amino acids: CASSSDREKDQPQHF. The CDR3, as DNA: TGTGCCAGCAGTTCGGACAGGGAAAAGGATCAGCCCCAGCATTTT.

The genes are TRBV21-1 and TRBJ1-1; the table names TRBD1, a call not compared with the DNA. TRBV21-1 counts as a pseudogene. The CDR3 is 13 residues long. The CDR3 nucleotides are TGTGCCAGCAGCAAAGGGGGGGGTACTGAAGCTTTCTTT. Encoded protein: CASSKGGGTEAFF.

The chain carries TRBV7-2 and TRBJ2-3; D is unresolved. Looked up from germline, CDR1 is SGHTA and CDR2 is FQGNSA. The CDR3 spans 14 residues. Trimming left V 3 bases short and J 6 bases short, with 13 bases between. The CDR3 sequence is CASSLGWMADTQYF. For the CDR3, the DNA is TGTGCCAGCAGCTTGGGCTGGATGGCCGATACGCAGTATTTT.